Listed below are T cell receptor beta chains from one sample, sequenced in a study of T-cell reconstitution after alpha-beta-depleted transplantation in children. TCRdb redid the calling of the PCR reads with MiXCR, one entry per CDR3 protein. The sample includes about 290,000 distinct CDR3 sequences, around 10% of them seen just once. The sample was PBMCs, taken before TCRalphabeta/CD19-depleted stem cell transplant. The source is a boy under two years old with acute myeloid leukemia, due to receive a stem cell transplant. CDR3s include the opening cysteine and the closing phenylalanine or tryptophan. A D gene is named only where the DNA matches it firmly. Some rows mark clone size as missing; the rest say once, few, many or name a class of expanded clone.

>many|TRBV12-3/TRBV12-4|NA|TRBJ2-6
TGTGCCAGCAGTCAGACAGGGGCCAACGTCCTGACTTTC
CASSQTGANVLTF
>many|TRBV27|NA|TRBJ2-3
TGTGCCAGCAGCCTAGGGGTCACAGATACGCAGTATTTT
CASSLGVTDTQYF
>many|TRBV6-6|NA|TRBJ1-1
TGTGCCATCGGGGCGGGCACTGAAGCTTTCTTT
CAIGAGTEAFF
>NA|TRBV4-2|NA|TRBJ2-7
TGTGCCATGAGCCCCGGGGTCCTCTCCGAGCAGTACTTC
CAMSPGVLSEQYF
>many|TRBV6-5|NA|TRBJ1-5
TGTGCCAGCAGTTACTCGCGACAGAATCAGCCCCAGCATTTT
CASSYSRQNQPQHF
>few|TRBV5-6|NA|TRBJ1-1
TGTGCCAGCAGCTTGGGGCAGGGGATTGAAGCTTTCTTT
CASSLGQGIEAFF
>NA|TRBV12-3/TRBV12-4|NA|TRBJ1-4
TGTGCCAGCAGTTTTGGCGCAGGGTTTAATGAAAAACTGTTTTTT
CASSFGAGFNEKLFF
>many|TRBV7-9|NA|TRBJ1-1
TGTGCCAGCAGCCCGGGACGGAACACTGAAGCTTTCTTT
CASSPGRNTEAFF
>many|TRBV5-1|NA|TRBJ1-1
TGCGCCAGCGGCCACAGCCTCGAGACTGAAGCTTTCTTT
CASGHSLETEAFF
>NA|TRBV5-1|NA|TRBJ2-7
TGCGCCAGCAGCTTGACATGGTTCTACGAGCAGTACTTC
CASSLTWFYEQYF
>NA|TRBV5-1|NA|TRBJ2-7
TGCGCCAGCAGCTTGGGGTTTCCAACCTACGAGCAGTACTTC
CASSLGFPTYEQYF
>many|TRBV7-9|TRBD2|TRBJ2-7
TGTGCCAGCAGCCCTAGAGGTAGCGGGAGAGGCGAGCAGTACTTC
CASSPRGSGRGEQYF
>many|TRBV20-1|TRBD2|TRBJ2-3
TGCAGTGCTACCCGCGGGAGGGGGGGAGATACGCAGTATTTT
CSATRGRGGDTQYF
>many|TRBV6-2/TRBV6-3|TRBD1|TRBJ2-7
TGTGCCAGCAGACAGGGGGCTCGGGAGCAGTACTTC
CASRQGAREQYF
>many|TRBV9|TRBD2|TRBJ2-2
TGTGCCAGCAGCTTCACTAGCGGGCGGAACACCGGGGAGCTGTTTTTT
CASSFTSGRNTGELFF
>NA|TRBV7-8|NA|TRBJ2-5
TGTGCCAGCAGCTTAAGATGGTTGGGGGGTGTGTTTCTGGAGACCCAGTACTTC
CASSLRWLGGVFLETQYF
>many|TRBV6-5|NA|TRBJ1-6
TGTGCCAGCAGTACGCCGAATTCACCCCTCCACTTT
CASSTPNSPLHF
>many|TRBV7-2|NA|TRBJ2-5
TGTGCCAGCAACCAAGACAGGCTCCAAGAGACCCAGTACTTC
CASNQDRLQETQYF
>many|TRBV28|NA|TRBJ2-1
TGTGCCAGCAGTTTATGGATACTAGAGACCCTCGACAATGAGCAGTTCTTC
CASSLWILETLDNEQFF